Included here is one T cell receptor beta chain sequence, with context. In contrast to the negatively isolated CD8+ and CD4+ T cells, TEMRA cells were FACS-enriched. Random hexamers were used to reverse transcribe the RNA input (about 0.5 to 1 ug). immunoSEQ multiplex PCR amplified TCR beta CDR3 across 54 Vbeta, 13 Jbeta. TCRdb reanalysed the immunoSEQ multiplex PCR reads using MiXCR and keeps one entry per CDR3 protein. The sample holds about 76,000 distinct CDR3 sequences, about 91% seen once. The data belong to a study of CD8 T cells in Susac syndrome. This clonotype was sampled from a human donor with multiple sclerosis. The sample taken for sequencing was CD8+ T cells from PBMCs.

The CDR3 reads CASSEGQKDQPQHF. DNA for the CDR3: TGTGCCAGCAGTGAAGGACAGAAGGATCAGCCCCAGCATTTT. The genes are TRBV25-1 and TRBJ1-5; D possibly corresponds to TRBD1 (6 bases). Germline assignment: CDR1 MGHDK and CDR2 SYGVNS. V dropped 2 bases and J dropped 5 bases, with 10 bases sitting between them. The CDR3 runs 14 residues.